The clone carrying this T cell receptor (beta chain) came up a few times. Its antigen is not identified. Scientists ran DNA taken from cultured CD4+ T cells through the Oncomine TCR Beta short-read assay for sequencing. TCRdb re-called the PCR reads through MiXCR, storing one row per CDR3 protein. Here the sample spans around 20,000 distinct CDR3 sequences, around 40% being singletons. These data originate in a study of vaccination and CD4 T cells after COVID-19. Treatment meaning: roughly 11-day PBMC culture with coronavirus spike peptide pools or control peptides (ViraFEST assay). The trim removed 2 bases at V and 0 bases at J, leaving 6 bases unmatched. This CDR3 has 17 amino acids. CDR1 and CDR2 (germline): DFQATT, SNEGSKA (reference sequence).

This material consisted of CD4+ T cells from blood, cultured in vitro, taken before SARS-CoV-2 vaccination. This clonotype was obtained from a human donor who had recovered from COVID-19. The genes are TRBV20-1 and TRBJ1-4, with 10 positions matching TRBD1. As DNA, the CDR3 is TGCAGTGCTAGATCACCCGGGACAGGGGCAACTAATGAAAAACTGTTTTTT. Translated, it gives CSARSPGTGATNEKLFF.